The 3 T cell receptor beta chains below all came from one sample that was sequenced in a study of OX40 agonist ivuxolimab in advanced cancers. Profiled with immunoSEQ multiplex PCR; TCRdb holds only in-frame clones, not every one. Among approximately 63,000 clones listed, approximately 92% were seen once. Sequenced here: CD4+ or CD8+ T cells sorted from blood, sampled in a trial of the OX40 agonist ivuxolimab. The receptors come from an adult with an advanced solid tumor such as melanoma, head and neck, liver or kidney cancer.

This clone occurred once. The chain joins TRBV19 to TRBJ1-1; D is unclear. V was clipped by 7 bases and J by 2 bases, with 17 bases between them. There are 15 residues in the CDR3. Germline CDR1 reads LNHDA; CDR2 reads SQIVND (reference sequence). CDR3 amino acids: CASNRGHPLNTEAFF. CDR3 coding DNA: TGTGCCAGTAACAGAGGGCACCCCCTTAACACTGAAGCTTTCTTT.

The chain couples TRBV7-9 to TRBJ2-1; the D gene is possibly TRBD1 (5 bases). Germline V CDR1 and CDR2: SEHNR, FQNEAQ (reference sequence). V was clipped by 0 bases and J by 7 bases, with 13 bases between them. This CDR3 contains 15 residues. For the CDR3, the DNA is TGTGCCAGCAGCTTAGCAGCCTTAGCAGGGAATGAGCAGTTCTTC. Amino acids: CASSLAALAGNEQFF.

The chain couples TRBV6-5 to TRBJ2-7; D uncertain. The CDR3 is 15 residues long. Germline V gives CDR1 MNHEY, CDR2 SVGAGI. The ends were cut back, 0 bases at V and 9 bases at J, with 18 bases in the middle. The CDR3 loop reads CASSYSVDGSMGQYF. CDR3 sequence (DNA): TGTGCCAGCAGTTACTCTGTGGACGGTTCGATGGGGCAGTACTTC.